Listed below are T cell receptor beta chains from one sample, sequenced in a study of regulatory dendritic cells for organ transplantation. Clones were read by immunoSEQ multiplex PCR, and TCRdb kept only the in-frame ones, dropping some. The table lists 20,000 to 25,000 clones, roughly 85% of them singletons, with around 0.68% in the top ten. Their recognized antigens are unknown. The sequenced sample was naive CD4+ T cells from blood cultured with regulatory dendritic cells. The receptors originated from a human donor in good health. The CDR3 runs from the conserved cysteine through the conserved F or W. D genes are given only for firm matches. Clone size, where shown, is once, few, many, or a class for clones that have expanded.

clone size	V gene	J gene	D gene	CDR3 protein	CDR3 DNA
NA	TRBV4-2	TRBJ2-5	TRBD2	CASTWGLAGEGGLVETQYF	TGTGCCAGCACCTGGGGACTAGCGGGGGAAGGTGGTTTAGTGGAGACCCAGTACTTC
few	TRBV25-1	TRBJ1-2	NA	CASSGVPREYGYTF	TGTGCCAGCAGTGGAGTTCCGAGAGAATATGGCTACACCTTC
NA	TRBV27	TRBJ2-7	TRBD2	CASSLEGLAGNEQYF	TGTGCCAGCAGTTTAGAGGGACTAGCGGGAAACGAGCAGTACTTC
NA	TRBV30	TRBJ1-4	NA	CAWRPPVGGTNEKLFF	TGTGCCTGGAGGCCCCCGGTGGGGGGAACTAATGAAAAACTGTTTTTT
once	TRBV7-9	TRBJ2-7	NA	CASSERGEQYF	TGTGCCAGCAGTGAAAGAGGCGAGCAGTACTTC
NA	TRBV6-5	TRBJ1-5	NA	CASSYSGQPQHF	TGTGCCAGCAGTTACTCCGGTCAGCCCCAGCATTTT
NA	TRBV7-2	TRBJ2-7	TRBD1	CASSLGDRVHEQYF	TGTGCCAGCAGCTTAGGGGACAGGGTCCACGAGCAGTACTTC
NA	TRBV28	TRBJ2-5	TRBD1	CASSLPQGRETQYF	TGTGCCAGCAGTCTCCCACAGGGGAGAGAGACCCAGTACTTC
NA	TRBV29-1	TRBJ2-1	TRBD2	CSVEAEVAGWNEQFF	TGCAGCGTTGAAGCTGAAGTAGCGGGATGGAATGAGCAGTTCTTC
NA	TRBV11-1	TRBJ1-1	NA	CASSHWVFFMNTEAFF	TGTGCCAGCAGCCACTGGGTGTTTTTCATGAACACTGAAGCTTTCTTT
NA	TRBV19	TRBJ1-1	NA	CASSIQQGLNTEAFF	TGTGCCAGTAGTATCCAACAGGGTCTGAACACTGAAGCTTTCTTT
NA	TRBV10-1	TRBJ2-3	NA	CASSDWAGTDTQYF	TGCGCCAGCAGTGATTGGGCCGGCACAGATACGCAGTATTTT
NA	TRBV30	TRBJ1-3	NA	CAWSVRTRSAGNTIYF	TGTGCCTGGAGTGTAAGGACCAGAAGCGCTGGAAACACCATATATTTT
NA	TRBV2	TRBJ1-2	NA	CASTGYGRSGYTF	TGTGCCAGCACAGGGTATGGCAGGAGCGGCTACACCTTC
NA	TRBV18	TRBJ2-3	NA	CASSRRTTSTDTQYF	TGTGCCAGCTCACGAAGAACGACAAGCACAGATACGCAGTATTTT
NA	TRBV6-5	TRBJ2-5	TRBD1	CASSRGQETQYF	TGTGCCAGCAGCAGGGGGCAAGAGACCCAGTACTTC
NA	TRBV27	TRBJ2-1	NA	CASSLSGKIGGFWEQFF	TGTGCCAGCAGTTTATCGGGGAAGATCGGGGGTTTTTGGGAGCAGTTCTTC
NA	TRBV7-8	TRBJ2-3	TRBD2	CASSKPAGPFKDTQYF	TGTGCCAGCAGCAAGCCAGCGGGACCTTTTAAAGATACGCAGTATTTT
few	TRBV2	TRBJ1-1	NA	CASTVGVNTEAFF	TGTGCCAGCACTGTCGGGGTGAACACTGAAGCTTTCTTT
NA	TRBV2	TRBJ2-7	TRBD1	CASSDYGTARPYPYEQYF	TGTGCCAGCAGTGATTACGGGACAGCGCGCCCCTACCCCTACGAGCAGTACTTC
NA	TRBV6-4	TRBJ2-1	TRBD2	CASSGIAGVRINEQFF	TGTGCCAGCAGTGGAATAGCGGGAGTTAGGATAAATGAGCAGTTCTTC
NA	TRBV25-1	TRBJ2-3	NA	CASSVGGVGTDTQYF	TGTGCCAGCAGTGTCGGCGGGGTTGGCACAGATACGCAGTATTTT
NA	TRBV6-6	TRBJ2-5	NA	CASRAPSGETQYF	TGTGCCAGCAGGGCCCCTTCCGGGGAGACCCAGTACTTC
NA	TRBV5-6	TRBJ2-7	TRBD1	CASSRRTGTGSYEQYF	TGTGCCAGCAGCCGCCGTACCGGGACAGGATCCTACGAGCAGTACTTC
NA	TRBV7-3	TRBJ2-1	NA	CASSLTGLGYNEQFF	TGTGCCAGCAGCTTAACGGGTCTGGGGTACAATGAGCAGTTCTTC
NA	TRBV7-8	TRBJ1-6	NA	CASSLISRVKDSPLHF	TGTGCCAGCAGCTTAATTTCCAGGGTAAAGGATTCACCCCTCCACTTT
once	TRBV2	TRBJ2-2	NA	CASSSSTRVGDTGELFF	TGTGCCAGCAGTTCTTCAACCAGGGTGGGGGACACCGGGGAGCTGTTTTTT
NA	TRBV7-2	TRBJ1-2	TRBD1	CASSLTPGQGRGPGGYTF	TGTGCCAGCAGCCTCACCCCCGGACAGGGAAGGGGCCCGGGGGGCTACACCTTC
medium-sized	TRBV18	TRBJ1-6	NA	CASSQLGAPNSPLHF	TGTGCCAGCTCCCAACTCGGGGCCCCGAATTCACCCCTCCACTTT
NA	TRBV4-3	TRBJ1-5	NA	CASSQDRRQDNQPQHF	TGCGCCAGCAGCCAAGATAGGCGACAGGACAATCAGCCCCAGCATTTT
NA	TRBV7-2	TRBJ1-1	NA	CASSFGTPDTEAFF	TGTGCCAGCAGCTTCGGGACCCCGGACACTGAAGCTTTCTTT
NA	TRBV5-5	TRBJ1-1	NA	CASSLSVGRVNTEAFF	TGTGCCAGCAGCTTGTCGGTTGGACGGGTGAACACTGAAGCTTTCTTT